The 30 T cell receptor beta chains reported below all come from one sample, sequenced in a study of cytomegalovirus exposure and HLA in healthy donors. PCR involved 60 Vbeta and 13 Jbeta primers. Here immunoSEQ multiplex PCR was the method, and the copy in TCRdb shows in-frame clones only, minus some. Here the sample spans tens of thousands of clones, around three quarters being singletons. Specimen: PBMCs. The origin of the receptors is a man between 60 and 75 years old in good health and CMV-seropositive.

The V call is TRBV11-1, the J call TRBJ2-1; 7 bases are a match to TRBD2. V lost 1 base to trimming and J lost 9 bases; unmatched junction nucleotides: 3. Looked up from germline, CDR1 is SGHAT and CDR2 is FQDESV (reference sequence). CDR3 size: 13 residues. This CDR3 is CASSLGGEGEQFF. In nucleotides, the CDR3 is TGTGCCAGCAGCTTAGGAGGGGAGGGTGAGCAGTTCTTC.

The rearrangement links TRBV4-2 to TRBJ1-2; TRBD1 matches 7 bases. The ends lost 0 bases at V and 7 bases at J; junction bases unmatched: 11. CDR1 is LGHNA and CDR2 is YNFKEQ in the germline V gene. This CDR3 has 16 residues. CDR3 loop: CASSQDQRGRSVGYTF. CDR3 DNA sequence: TGTGCCAGCAGCCAAGATCAAAGGGGGCGTTCGGTTGGCTACACCTTC.

DNA of the CDR3: TGTGCCAGCAGTTTACTGTCGTTTGGCATTGAGGTCTATGGCTACACCTTC. Encoded protein: CASSLLSFGIEVYGYTF. The chain employs TRBV28 and TRBJ1-2; no firm D call. V was clipped by 2 bases and J by 4 bases, with 20 bases between them. Per the germline V gene, CDR1 is MDHEN and CDR2 is SYDVKM. The CDR3 sequence is 17 residues long.

The rearrangement links TRBV2 to TRBJ2-7; maybe TRBD2 (6 bases). With 8 bases removed from V and 4 bases from J, the gap between germline ends came to 21 bases. In germline, CDR1 is SNHLY, CDR2 FYNNEI. The CDR3 loop spans 15 amino acids. The CDR3, as DNA: TGTGCCAGCTCATTGGGCGGGACTCGTGGGTACGAGCAGTACTTC. Its translation: CASSLGGTRGYEQYF.

This clone was recorded a few times. The genes are TRBV5-1 and TRBJ2-1, with 7 bases matching TRBD1. The CDR3 sequence is 13 residues long. CDR1 and CDR2 (germline): SGHRS, YFSETQ. V was pared by 4 bases and J by 3 bases, with 1 base of the junction left unmatched. CDR3 in amino acids: CASSRDSYNEQFF. CDR3 in DNA: TGCGCCAGCAGCCGGGACAGCTACAATGAGCAGTTCTTC.

The CDR3 here is CASSIVFGGQPQHF. The CDR3, as DNA: TGTGCCAGTAGTATCGTATTCGGGGGTCAGCCCCAGCATTTT. This sequence joins TRBV19 and TRBJ1-5, with D tentatively TRBD1 (5 bases). Trimming took off 3 bases at V and 6 bases at J, with 12 bases between the two ends. The CDR3 contains 14 residues. Germline V gene lookup returns CDR1 LNHDA and CDR2 SQIVND (reference sequence). Full variable domain (missing parts from reference TRBV19 and TRBJ1-5): DGGITQSPKYLFRKEGQNVTLSCEQNLNHDAMYWYRQDPGQGLRLIYYSQIVNDFQKGDIAEGYSVSREKKESFPLTVTSAQKNPTAFYLCASSIVFGGQPQHFGDGTRLSIL.

This chain links TRBV6-1 with TRBJ1-1, with D possibly being TRBD1 (5 bases). V gave up 6 bases and J gave up 5 bases, with 19 bases separating them. Germline lookup yields CDR1 MNHNS and CDR2 SASEGT. The length of the CDR3 is 15 residues. The CDR3: CASSSRQSQRTEAFF. In nucleotides, the CDR3 is TGTGCCAGCAGCTCCCGACAGTCCCAGAGGACTGAAGCTTTCTTT.

This sequence joins TRBV7-6 and TRBJ2-1; D is possibly TRBD1 (5 bases). Trimming pared 1 base from V and 1 base from J, leaving 8 bases between. Germline assignment: CDR1 SGHVS and CDR2 FNYEAQ. CDR3 length equals 15 residues. This CDR3 reads CASSLEQASYNEQFF. CDR3 DNA: TGTGCCAGCAGCTTAGAACAGGCTTCCTACAATGAGCAGTTCTTC.

The rearrangement joins TRBV4-1 to TRBJ2-5, with 7 bases aligning to TRBD2. Germline loops: CDR1 MGHRA, CDR2 YSYEKL. The CDR3 covers 14 residues. The ends lost 4 bases at V and 4 bases at J; junction bases unmatched: 6. The CDR3 bases are TGCGCCAGCAGCCGAGGACTAGGTGCAGAGACCCAGTACTTC. Translating it yields CASSRGLGAETQYF.

The chain couples TRBV6-5 to TRBJ2-1; TRBD2 agrees at 14 bases. Germline trimming cut 2 bases from V and 6 bases from J; bases unmatched to any gene: 3. Germline CDR1 MNHEY, CDR2 SVGAGI. CDR3 length: 16 amino acids. In DNA, the CDR3 is TGTGCCAGCAGTTACCTCGGACTAGCGGGGGGCAATGAGCAGTTCTTC. Protein sequence: CASSYLGLAGGNEQFF.

In this sample, this clone turned up a few times. The chain carries TRBV5-5 and TRBJ1-6; TRBD1 agrees at 8 bases. Trimming took 4 bases from V and 4 from J; bases not matched to a gene: 4. Germline loops: CDR1 SGHKS, CDR2 YYEKEE (reference sequence). CDR3 length equals 15 residues. The CDR3 DNA sequence: TGTGCCAGCAGCCAGGGACAGGTTTATAATTCACCCCTCCACTTT. Protein: CASSQGQVYNSPLHF. Together with reference TRBV5-5 and TRBJ1-6, the CDR3 gives the full variable domain: DAGVTQSPTHLIKTRGQQVTLRCSPISGHKSVSWYQQVLGQGPQFIFQYYEKEERGRGNFPDRFSARQFPNYSSELNVNALLLGDSALYLCASSQGQVYNSPLHFGNGTRLTVT.

This clone has a single count. The CDR3 coding sequence is TGCGCCAGCAGCCCATTTACTTCGGGACAGGAGTACAATGAGCAGTTCTTC. It specifies CASSPFTSGQEYNEQFF. V is TRBV4-1 and J is TRBJ2-1; 8 positions match TRBD1. The CDR3 runs to 17 residues. Germline V gives CDR1 MGHRA, CDR2 YSYEKL. V was clipped by 4 bases and J by 4 bases; unmatched bases: 12.

This clone was counted a single time. The rearrangement joins TRBV5-1 to TRBJ2-6, with D maybe TRBD1 (5 bases). Per the germline V gene, CDR1 is SGHRS and CDR2 is YFSETQ. The germline V and J ends were trimmed by 5 bases and 4 bases, with 7 bases remaining between them. This CDR3 is 13 amino acids long. The CDR3 region has the DNA TGCGCCAGCAGTGGGGCCGGGGCCAACGTCCTGACTTTC. Translated, it gives CASSGAGANVLTF.

This chain joins TRBV5-1 and TRBJ2-7, with 9 bases that match TRBD1. CDR3 length: 15 amino acids. After removal of 1 base from V and 4 bases from J, the junction contained 6 bases not matched to a gene. CDR1 is SGHRS and CDR2 is YFSETQ in the germline V gene. CDR3 nucleotides: TGCGCCAGCAGCTTGTCGGGACAGGGTTTTTACGAGCAGTACTTC. This translates into CASSLSGQGFYEQYF.

The genes are TRBV25-1 and TRBJ1-6; a weak D match, TRBD1 (6 bases). The CDR3 has 13 amino acids. Looked up from germline, CDR1 is MGHDK and CDR2 is SYGVNS. The V end lost 2 bases, the J end lost 7 bases, and 6 bases lay between the germline ends. The chain's CDR3 is CASSETGNSPLHF. CDR3 in DNA: TGTGCCAGCAGTGAAACAGGGAATTCACCCCTCCACTTT.

This clone was seen a single time. The rearrangement uses TRBV27 and TRBJ2-1; D perhaps matches TRBD2 (5 bases). Germline V gene lookup returns CDR1 MNHEY and CDR2 SMNVEV (reference sequence). V lost 7 bases and J 7 bases, leaving 17 bases between the germline ends. The CDR3 has 14 residues. CDR3 sequence: CASISLGGGNEQFF. The CDR3 nucleotides read TGTGCCAGCATTTCGTTAGGAGGCGGTAATGAGCAGTTCTTC.

V is TRBV5-1 and J is TRBJ2-1, with 10 bases that match TRBD2. The CDR3 totals 15 residues. The V segment lost 4 bases and the J segment 9 bases; nucleotides outside the gene matches: 10. Germline V CDR1 and CDR2: SGHRS, YFSETQ. The CDR3 protein is CASSLSLAGDGEQFF. DNA for the CDR3: TGCGCCAGCAGCCTGTCGCTAGCGGGGGATGGTGAGCAGTTCTTC.

The CDR3 DNA follows: TGTGCCAGCAGTGCAACTACCGGGACAGGATACACAGATACGCAGTATTTT. Residues: CASSATTGTGYTDTQYF. The chain carries TRBV6-1 and TRBJ2-3; 8 positions match TRBD1. The CDR3 is 17 amino acids. Germline loops: CDR1 MNHNS, CDR2 SASEGT. The V segment lost 4 bases and the J segment 2 bases; nucleotides outside the gene matches: 11.

The chain links TRBV7-9 to TRBJ1-2; D may be TRBD1 (5 bases). This CDR3 spans 15 amino acids. The ends were cut back, 0 bases at V and 2 bases at J, with 10 bases in the middle. Germline-derived CDR1 and CDR2 are SEHNR and FQNEAQ (reference sequence). CDR3 bases: TGTGCCAGCAGCTTAGCTACTTCAGGGAACTATGGCTACACCTTC. It encodes CASSLATSGNYGYTF.

The chain uses TRBV5-5 and TRBJ2-7, with a possible D match to TRBD1 (6 bases). The CDR3 loop spans 12 amino acids. The V end lost 2 bases, the J end lost 6 bases, and 9 bases lay between the germline ends. CDR1 SGHKS and CDR2 YYEKEE come from the germline V gene (reference sequence). The CDR3 DNA reads TGTGCCAGCAGCTTTGCGACAGGCGAGCAGTACTTC. Translated: CASSFATGEQYF.

The gene calls are TRBV2 and TRBJ2-4; D is uncertain. Trimming took 3 bases from V and 0 from J, leaving 6 bases between them. Germline CDR1 and CDR2: SNHLY and FYNNEI. The CDR3 has 14 amino acids. CDR3 nucleotides: TGTGCCAGCAGTGACCAGGAAGCCAAAAACATTCAGTACTTC. This translates into CASSDQEAKNIQYF.

This chain links TRBV10-2 with TRBJ1-5; D is unresolved. CDR1 is WSHSY, CDR2 SAAADI, per germline. V lost 2 bases, J lost 7 bases, and 9 bases lay in between. The CDR3 loop spans 13 amino acids. The CDR3 DNA follows: TGCGCCAGCAGTGAGCAGGTGGGCCAGCCCCAGCATTTT. Encoded protein: CASSEQVGQPQHF.

This clone came up a few times. The junction departs from the called germline gene at one end, perhaps through a read error. In nucleotides, the CDR3 is TGTTCCAGCAGCTGGGGACTAGCGACCCTGGGGTACGATGAGCAGTTCTTC. Its translation is CSSSWGLATLGYDEQFF. This chain uses TRBV7-9 with TRBJ2-1; 10 positions match TRBD2. CDR1 is SEHNR and CDR2 is FQNEAQ in the germline V gene (reference sequence). CDR3 length equals 17 residues.

The chain recombines TRBV5-1 with TRBJ2-2; tentative D call: TRBD1 (7 bases). V lost 4 bases and J lost 1, with 11 bases in between. The CDR3 has 15 residues. The germline V gene has CDR1 SGHRS and CDR2 YFSETQ. CDR3: CASSGRTGNTGELFF. The CDR3 DNA follows: TGCGCCAGCAGCGGGAGGACAGGGAACACCGGGGAGCTGTTTTTT. The whole variable domain, filled in from reference TRBV5-1 and TRBJ2-2, reads KAGVTQTPRYLIKTRGQQVTLSCSPISGHRSVSWYQQTPGQGLQFLFEYFSETQRNKGNFPGRFSGRQFSNSRSEMNVSTLELGDSALYLCASSGRTGNTGELFFGEGSRLTVL.

The chain couples TRBV6-6 to TRBJ1-5; D gene ambiguous. The CDR3 has 14 amino acids. Trimming cost V 4 bases and J 0 bases, with 7 bases left between them. Germline CDR1 and CDR2: MNHNY and SVGAGI (reference sequence). The CDR3 coding sequence is TGTGCCAGCAGTTTTTCAGGTAGCAATCAGCCCCAGCATTTT. Encoded protein: CASSFSGSNQPQHF.

V is TRBV5-4 and J is TRBJ1-3, with D possibly TRBD1 on 6 matching bases. Germline assignment: CDR1 SGHNT and CDR2 YYREEE (reference sequence). The germline V and J ends were trimmed by 0 bases and 0 bases, with 13 bases remaining between them. The CDR3 has 17 residues. This chain's CDR3 is CASSLAGGHPSGNTIYF. CDR3 sequence (DNA): TGTGCCAGCAGCTTGGCGGGGGGACACCCCTCTGGAAACACCATATATTTT.

This chain links TRBV4-1 with TRBJ1-4; no firm D call. The germline gives CDR1 MGHRA, CDR2 YSYEKL. The CDR3 contains 16 residues. V lost 2 bases and J lost 2, with 12 bases in between. DNA of the CDR3: TGCGCCAGCAGCCAATCCCCCCGGGTGACTAATGAAAAACTGTTTTTT. Translating it yields CASSQSPRVTNEKLFF.

The chain combines TRBV5-1 with TRBJ2-7; possibly TRBD1 for D (6 bases). V dropped 3 bases and J dropped 6 bases, with 10 bases sitting between them. The CDR3 is made up of 12 amino acids. The germline V gene has CDR1 SGHRS and CDR2 YFSETQ. The CDR3 DNA reads TGCGCCAGCAGCTCTACAGGGATCGAGCAGTACTTC. Its translation is CASSSTGIEQYF.

The chain uses TRBV7-8 and TRBJ2-2; 7 bases map to TRBD2. Germline V CDR1 and CDR2: SGHVS, FQNEAQ. V was pared by 3 bases and J by 2 bases, with 6 bases of the junction left unmatched. This CDR3 has 16 residues. CDR3 in DNA: TGTGCCAGCAGCTTGAGGCCTAGCGGTAACACCGGGGAGCTGTTTTTT. Translation: CASSLRPSGNTGELFF.

The CDR3 region has the DNA TGCGCCAGCAGTGAGCCGGCAGGGGGCTTGACTGAAGCTTTCTTT. The encoded protein is CASSEPAGGLTEAFF. The chain has TRBV10-2 and TRBJ1-1; 8 bases line up with TRBD1. The CDR3 covers 15 residues. Germline assignment: CDR1 WSHSY and CDR2 SAAADI. V shed 2 bases, J shed 5 bases, and the junction held 7 bases outside the gene matches.